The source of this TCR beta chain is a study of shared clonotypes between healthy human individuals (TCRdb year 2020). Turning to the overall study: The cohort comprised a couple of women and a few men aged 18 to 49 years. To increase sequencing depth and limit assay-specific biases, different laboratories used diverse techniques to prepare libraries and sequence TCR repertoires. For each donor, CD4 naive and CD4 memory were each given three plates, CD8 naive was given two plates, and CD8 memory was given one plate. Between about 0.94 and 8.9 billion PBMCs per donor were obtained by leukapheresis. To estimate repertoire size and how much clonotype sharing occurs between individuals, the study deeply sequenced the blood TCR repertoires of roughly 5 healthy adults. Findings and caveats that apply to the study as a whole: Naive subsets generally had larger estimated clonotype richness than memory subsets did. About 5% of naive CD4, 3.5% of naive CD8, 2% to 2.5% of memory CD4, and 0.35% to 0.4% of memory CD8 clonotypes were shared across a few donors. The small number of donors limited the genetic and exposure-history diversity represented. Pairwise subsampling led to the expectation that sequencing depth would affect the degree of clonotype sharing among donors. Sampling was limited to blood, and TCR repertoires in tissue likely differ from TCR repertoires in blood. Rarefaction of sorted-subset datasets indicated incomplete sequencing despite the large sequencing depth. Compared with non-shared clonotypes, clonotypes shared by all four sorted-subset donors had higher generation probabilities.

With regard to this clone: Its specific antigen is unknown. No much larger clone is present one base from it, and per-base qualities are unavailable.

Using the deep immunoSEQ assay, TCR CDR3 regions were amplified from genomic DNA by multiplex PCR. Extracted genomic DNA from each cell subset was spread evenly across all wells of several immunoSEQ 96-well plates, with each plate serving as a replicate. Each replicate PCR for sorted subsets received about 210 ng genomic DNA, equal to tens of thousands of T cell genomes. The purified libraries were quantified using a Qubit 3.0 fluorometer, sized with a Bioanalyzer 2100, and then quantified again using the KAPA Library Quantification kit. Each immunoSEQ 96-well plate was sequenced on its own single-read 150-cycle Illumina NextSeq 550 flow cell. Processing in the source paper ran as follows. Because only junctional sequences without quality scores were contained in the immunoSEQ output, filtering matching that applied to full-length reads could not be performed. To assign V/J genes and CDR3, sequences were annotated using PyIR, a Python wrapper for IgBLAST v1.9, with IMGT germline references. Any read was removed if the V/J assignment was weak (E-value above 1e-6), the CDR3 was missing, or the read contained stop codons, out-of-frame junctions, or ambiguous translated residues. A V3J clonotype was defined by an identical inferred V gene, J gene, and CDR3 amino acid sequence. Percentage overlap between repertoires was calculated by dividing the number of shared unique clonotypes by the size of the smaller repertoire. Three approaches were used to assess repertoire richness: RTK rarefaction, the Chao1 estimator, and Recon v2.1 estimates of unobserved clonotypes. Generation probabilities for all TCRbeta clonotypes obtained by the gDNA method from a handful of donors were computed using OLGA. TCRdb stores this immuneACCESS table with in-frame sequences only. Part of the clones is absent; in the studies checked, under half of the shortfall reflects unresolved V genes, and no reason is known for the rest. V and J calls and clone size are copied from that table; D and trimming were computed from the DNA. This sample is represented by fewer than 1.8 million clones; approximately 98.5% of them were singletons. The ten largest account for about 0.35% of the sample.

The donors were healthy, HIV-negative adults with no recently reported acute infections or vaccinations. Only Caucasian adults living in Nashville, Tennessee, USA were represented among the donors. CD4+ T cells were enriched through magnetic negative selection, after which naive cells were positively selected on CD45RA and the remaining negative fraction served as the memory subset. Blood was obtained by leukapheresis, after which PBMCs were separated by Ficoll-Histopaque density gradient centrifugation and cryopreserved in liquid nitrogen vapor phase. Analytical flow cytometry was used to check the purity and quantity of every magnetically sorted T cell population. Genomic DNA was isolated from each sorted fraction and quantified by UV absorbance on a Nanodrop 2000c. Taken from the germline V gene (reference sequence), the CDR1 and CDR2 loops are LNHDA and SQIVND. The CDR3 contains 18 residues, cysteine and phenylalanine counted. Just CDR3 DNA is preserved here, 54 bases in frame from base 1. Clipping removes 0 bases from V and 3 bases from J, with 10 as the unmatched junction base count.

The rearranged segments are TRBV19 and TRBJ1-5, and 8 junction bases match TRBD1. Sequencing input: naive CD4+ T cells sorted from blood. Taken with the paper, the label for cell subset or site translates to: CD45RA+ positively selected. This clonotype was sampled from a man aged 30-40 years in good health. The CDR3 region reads CASSIDPRTGHINQPQHF. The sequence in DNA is TGTGCCAGTAGTATAGATCCCCGGACAGGGCATATCAATCAGCCCCAGCATTTT. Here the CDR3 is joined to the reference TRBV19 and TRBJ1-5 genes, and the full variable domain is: DGGITQSPKYLFRKEGQNVTLSCEQNLNHDAMYWYRQDPGQGLRLIYYSQIVNDFQKGDIAEGYSVSREKKESFPLTVTSAQKNPTAFYLCASSIDPRTGHINQPQHFGDGTRLSIL.